This T cell receptor beta chain derives from a study of control samples from healthy donors and cancer patients. With 4 bases removed from V and 1 base from J, the gap between germline ends came to 7 bases. The CDR3 contains 13 residues. The germline gives CDR1 KGHSH, CDR2 LQKENI. Generated by immunoSEQ multiplex PCR, the TCRdb table keeps only in-frame clones and is missing some. There are fewer than 120,000 clones in the sample; around 87% occur only once, and approximately 3.7% lies in the top ten. This sequence was found in a woman aged 60-75 years with lung cancer. The specimen sequenced was PBMCs. The chain uses TRBV18 and TRBJ2-5; the D call may be TRBD1 or TRBD2 (6 bases each). For the CDR3, the DNA is TGTGCCAGCTCACGGGGGGCCCAAGAGACCCAGTACTTC. Amino acids: CASSRGAQETQYF.